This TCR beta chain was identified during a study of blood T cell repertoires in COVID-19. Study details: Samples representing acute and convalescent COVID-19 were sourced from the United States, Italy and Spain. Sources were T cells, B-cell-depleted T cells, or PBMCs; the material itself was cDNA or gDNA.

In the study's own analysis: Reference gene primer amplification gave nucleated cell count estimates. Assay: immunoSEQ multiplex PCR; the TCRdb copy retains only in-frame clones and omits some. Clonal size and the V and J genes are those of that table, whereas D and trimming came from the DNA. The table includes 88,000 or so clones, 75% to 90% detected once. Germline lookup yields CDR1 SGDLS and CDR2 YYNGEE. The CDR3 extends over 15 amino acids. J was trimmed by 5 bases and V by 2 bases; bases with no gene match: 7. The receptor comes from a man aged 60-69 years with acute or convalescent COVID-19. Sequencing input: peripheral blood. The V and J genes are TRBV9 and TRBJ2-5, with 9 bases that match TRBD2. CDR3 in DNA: TGTGCCAGCAGCGTTGGGCGGGGGGGCCGTGAGACCCAGTACTTC. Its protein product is CASSVGRGGRETQYF. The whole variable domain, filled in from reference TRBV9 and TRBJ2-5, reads DSGVTQTPKHLITATGQRVTLRCSPRSGDLSVYWYQQSLDQGLQFLIQYYNGEERAKGNILERFSAQQFPDLHSELNLSSLELGDSALYFCASSVGRGGRETQYFGPGTRLLVL.